Listed here are 22 T cell receptor beta chains from one sample, sequenced in a study of vaccination effects on CD4 cells after COVID-19. Measured with immunoSEQ multiplex PCR; TCRdb has only the in-frame clones, and not every one. The table lists tens of thousands of clones, approximately 80% of them singletons, with about 5.7% in the top ten. No antigen has been assigned to these receptors. In the ViraFEST assay, antigen-specific CD4+ clonotypes were identified by expansion after peptide-pool stimulation. Cells that had been cultured for approximately ten days were the source of isolated CD4+ T cells. Either the mRNA-1273 or the BNT162b2 vaccine was given to participants as two doses. Here the sequenced sample was CD4+ T cells from PBMCs cultured with SARS-CoV-2 spike peptides, taken after COVID-19 vaccination. The receptor set was obtained from a human donor who received a COVID-19 vaccine. Some clones in this sample may be carry-over from other donors' samples.

The chain's CDR3 is CASSLSPGDYGYTF. CDR3 coding DNA: TGTGCCAGCAGCTTAAGTCCCGGCGACTATGGCTACACCTTC. The chain has TRBV7-3 and TRBJ1-2; D unclear. The CDR3 spans 14 residues. Germline lookup yields CDR1 SGHTA and CDR2 FQGTGA. V was cut by 1 base and J by 3 bases, with 9 bases left in between.

The chain uses TRBV29-1 and TRBJ2-3, with unresolved D. Germline CDR1 and CDR2: SQVTM and ANQGSEA. Trimming removed 4 bases from V and 6 bases from J, with 8 bases in between. The CDR3 consists of 11 residues. CDR3 protein: CSVAELDTQYF. CDR3 DNA: TGCAGCGTTGCAGAGTTGGATACGCAGTATTTT.

The rearrangement joins TRBV18 to TRBJ2-7; D is unresolved. CDR3 length: 15 residues. Germline V CDR1 and CDR2: KGHSH, LQKENI. Trimming removed 4 bases at V and 7 bases at J, with 20 bases between. The CDR3 DNA follows: TGTGCCAGCTCACTCGGTGAGGACCGACCCGGGGAGCAGTACGTC. Translation: CASSLGEDRPGEQYV.

J is TRBJ2-3 and V is TRBV5-8, with 7 positions matching TRBD2. Losses at the gene ends were 7 bases for V and 4 bases for J; bases not matched to a gene: 15. The CDR3 runs 16 residues. The germline CDR1 and CDR2 sequences are SGHTS and YDEGEE. The CDR3 DNA follows: TGTGCCAGCCCTCAGGCACTAGCGACTTTGCCAGATACGCAGTATTTT. Translated: CASPQALATLPDTQYF. Based on the CDR3 plus reference TRBV5-8 and TRBJ2-3, the full variable domain is EAGVTQSPTHLIKTRGQQATLRCSPISGHTSVYWYQQALGLGLQFLLWYDEGEERNRGNFPPRFSGRQFPNYSSELNVNALELEDSALYLCASPQALATLPDTQYFGPGTRLTVL.

The chain combines TRBV7-8 with TRBJ1-4; no clear D. The CDR3 contains 15 residues. Per germline, CDR1 SGHVS and CDR2 FQNEAQ. Trimming stripped 4 bases from V and 7 bases from J, with 16 bases between. CDR3 residues: CASSYGRAKGEKLFF. The CDR3 nucleotides are TGTGCCAGCAGCTACGGACGGGCTAAGGGTGAAAAACTGTTTTTT.

The genes are TRBV7-2 and TRBJ1-1; TRBD1 agrees at 7 bases. The CDR3 loop spans 14 amino acids. CDR1 SGHTA and CDR2 FQGNSA come from the germline V gene. The junction had 5 bases not matched to a gene; V was cut back by 5 bases and J by 2 bases. CDR3 sequence reads: CASSQDRLNTEAFF. The CDR3, as DNA: TGTGCCAGCAGCCAGGACAGGCTTAACACTGAAGCTTTCTTT.

In its sample, this clone was seen once. The J gene is TRBJ2-7, the V gene TRBV11-2; perhaps TRBD2 as D (5 bases). This CDR3 has 15 amino acids. Germline assignment: CDR1 SGHAT and CDR2 FQNNGV. V was clipped by 2 bases and J by 0 bases, with 11 bases between them. This CDR3 is CASSLTSGASYEQYV. The CDR3 DNA follows: TGTGCCAGCAGCTTAACTAGTGGAGCCTCCTACGAGCAGTACGTC.

The CDR3 here is CATSRDWEYEQYV. CDR3 coding DNA: TGTGCCACCAGCAGAGATTGGGAATACGAGCAGTACGTC. This rearrangement joins TRBV15 to TRBJ2-7; no clear D gene. V gave up 0 bases and J gave up 4 bases, with 7 bases separating them. The CDR3 runs to 13 residues. Per germline, CDR1 LNHNV and CDR2 YYDKDF (reference sequence).

This sequence joins TRBV21-1 and TRBJ2-7. TRBV21-1 represents a pseudogene. This CDR3 spans 14 amino acids. CDR3 coding DNA: TGTGCCAGCAGCAAAGTGGTCGGATCCTACGAGCAGTACGTC. It encodes CASSKVVGSYEQYV.

This clone was picked up a small number of times. This chain uses TRBV12-3 or TRBV12-4 with TRBJ1-4; D is possibly TRBD1 (5 bases). Deletions cut 6 bases from V and 14 bases from J, with 13 bases between. This CDR3 region has 11 residues. The CDR3 coding sequence is TGTGCCAGCAGCAACGGACAATTGCTGTTTTTT. Translating gives CASSNGQLLFF.

The V gene is TRBV7-9, the J gene TRBJ2-7, with a tentative D call TRBD2 (6 bases). Germline assignment: CDR1 SEHNR and CDR2 FQNEAQ (reference sequence). Trimming removed 7 bases from V and 5 bases from J, with 21 bases in between. The CDR3 runs to 15 residues. CDR3 nucleotide sequence: TGTGCCAGCACCTTGGGAGGTCACAAAGGGGACGAGCAGTACGTC. Amino acids: CASTLGGHKGDEQYV.

This chain links TRBV5-6 with TRBJ2-1; D is unresolved. Germline V CDR1 and CDR2: SGHDT, YYEEEE. Trimming removed 6 bases from V and 7 bases from J, with 17 bases in between. CDR3 length: 14 amino acids. CDR3 residues: CASTLSIIPNEQFF. DNA of the CDR3: TGTGCCAGCACCCTATCTATTATTCCGAATGAGCAGTTCTTC. Full variable domain (remainder filled in from reference TRBV5-6 and TRBJ2-1): DAGVTQSPTHLIKTRGQQVTLRCSPKSGHDTVSWYQQALGQGPQFIFQYYEEEERQRGNFPDRFSGHQFPNYSSELNVNALLLGDSALYLCASTLSIIPNEQFFGPGTRLTVL.

The chain combines TRBV6-6 with TRBJ2-1; 8 positions match TRBD1. The CDR3 is 18 residues long. The V segment lost 5 bases and the J segment 1 base; nucleotides outside the gene matches: 13. From germline, CDR1 is MNHNY and CDR2 SVGAGI (reference sequence). The CDR3 DNA follows: TGTGCCAGCAGTCCCACCGGACAGGGTTTGACATCCTACAATGAGCAGTTCTTC. Its translation is CASSPTGQGLTSYNEQFF.

The V and J genes are TRBV3-1 (or the pseudogene TRBV3-2) and TRBJ1-2; D call uncertain. The CDR3 loop spans 15 amino acids. Germline values: CDR1 LGHDT, CDR2 YNNKEL (reference sequence). The V end was cut by 0 bases, the J end by 4 bases, with 12 bases between. The CDR3 nucleotides are TGTGCCAGCAGCCAAGATTCGGGGAGGGCCTATGGCTACACCTTC. This translates into CASSQDSGRAYGYTF.

The chain recombines TRBV6-6 with TRBJ2-3; maybe TRBD1 (5 bases). Germline lookup yields CDR1 MNHNY and CDR2 SVGAGI (reference sequence). This CDR3 has 15 residues. V lost 6 bases to trimming and J lost 4 bases, with 17 bases between them. In nucleotides, the CDR3 is TGTGCCAGCAGGGGGCGCCAAACGGGTGCAGATACGCAGTATTTT. The encoded protein is CASRGRQTGADTQYF.

The J gene is TRBJ1-6, the V gene TRBV6-5; 9 bases map to TRBD1. With V trimmed by 6 bases and J by 9 bases, 0 bases remained unmatched. Germline V gives CDR1 MNHEY, CDR2 SVGAGI. This CDR3 region has 12 residues. DNA for the CDR3: TGTGCCAGCAGACAGGGGGCTTCACCCCTCCACTTT. Protein sequence: CASRQGASPLHF.

J is TRBJ2-3 and V is TRBV2; 12 bases map to TRBD2. J lost 7 bases, V lost 3 bases, and 8 bases had no gene match. This CDR3 comprises 16 residues. Germline-derived CDR1 and CDR2 are SNHLY and FYNNEI. The CDR3 coding sequence is TGTGCCAGCAGTGATGTTCTAGCGGGGGGGCTAAATACGCAGTATTTT. Translation gives CASSDVLAGGLNTQYF.

The rearrangement uses TRBV7-8 and TRBJ2-3; D is uncertain. V was shortened by 1 base and J by 5 bases, with 7 bases between the two germline ends. This CDR3 spans 13 amino acids. Germline V CDR1 and CDR2: SGHVS, FQNEAQ. The CDR3 is CASSLGSQDTQYF. The DNA of the CDR3 is TGTGCCAGCAGCTTAGGTTCCCAAGATACGCAGTATTTT.

The chain has TRBV9 and TRBJ1-5, with 7 nucleotides matching TRBD1. The CDR3 contains 15 residues. Germline V lookup: CDR1 SGDLS, CDR2 YYNGEE. V lost 3 bases, J lost 5 bases, and 8 bases stayed unmatched. The CDR3 sequence is CASSATGQAYQPQHF. CDR3 bases: TGTGCCAGCAGCGCCACAGGACAGGCGTATCAGCCCCAGCATTTT. The variable domain in full, completed from reference TRBV9 and TRBJ1-5, reads DSGVTQTPKHLITATGQRVTLRCSPRSGDLSVYWYQQSLDQGLQFLIQYYNGEERAKGNILERFSAQQFPDLHSELNLSSLELGDSALYFCASSATGQAYQPQHFGDGTRLSIL.

The chain carries TRBV9 and TRBJ2-1, with a tentative D call TRBD1 (6 bases). The CDR3 has 14 residues. Per germline, CDR1 SGDLS and CDR2 YYNGEE. V was shortened by 4 bases and J by 6 bases, with 14 bases between the two germline ends. CDR3: CASSPQGRVNEQFF. CDR3 in DNA: TGTGCCAGCAGCCCTCAGGGGCGGGTCAATGAGCAGTTCTTC.

This clone occurred a few times. The chain recombines TRBV19 with TRBJ2-3; 7 nucleotides line up with TRBD2. The CDR3 loop spans 14 amino acids. Germline V lookup: CDR1 LNHDA, CDR2 SQIVND (reference sequence). The DNA of the CDR3 is TGTGCAGGTAGCGCTAGCGGCGGCACAGATACGCAGTATTTT. Its translation: CAGSASGGTDTQYF.

The rearrangement uses TRBV3-1 (or the pseudogene TRBV3-2) and TRBJ1-5; D is unclear. This CDR3 comprises 15 residues. Germline values: CDR1 LGHDT, CDR2 YNNKEL (reference sequence). V was clipped by 1 base and J by 1 base, with 8 bases between them. In DNA form, the CDR3 reads TGTGCCAGCAGCCAAGTATTGGACAGCAATCAGCCCCAGCATTTT. Translating gives CASSQVLDSNQPQHF.